The clone carrying this TCR beta chain was detected many times. What it binds is not known. Alongside a J-beta primer mix, a sample-barcoded 5' primer served in a second PCR lasting about 7 to 12 cycles. Any given sample supplied a minimum of 3 million CDR3-containing paired-end reads. TCRdb analysed the 5' RACE reads with MiXCR anew, one entry per CDR3 protein. The sample has about 670,000 distinct CDR3 sequences, 45% to 60% seen once. Germline CDR1 is SGHVS and CDR2 is FNYEAQ. The V and J ends lost 5 bases and 4 bases respectively, with 14 bases between them. The CDR3 runs 14 residues. The data belong to a study of blood T cells in healthy people across ages. Overall study: Using template switching, researchers captured about one barcoded beta molecule for each two T cells. Study-wide findings and caveats: The unsorted PBMCs prevented any conclusive comparison of naive versus antigen-experienced cells.

This receptor was taken from a woman aged 80 or over in good health. The sample comprised blood. The chain joins TRBV7-6 to TRBJ2-5, with a weak D call TRBD2 (5 bases). CDR3 sequence: CASSLGVFRETQYF. Here the CDR3 DNA reads TGTGCCAGCAGCCTGGGAGTCTTCAGAGAGACCCAGTACTTC. The variable domain in full, with the rest retrieved from reference TRBV7-6 and TRBJ2-5, is GAGVSQSPRYKVTKRGQDVALRCDPISGHVSLYWYRQALGQGPEFLTYFNYEAQQDKSGLPNDRFSAERPEGSISTLTIQRTEQRDSAMYRCASSLGVFRETQYFGPGTRLLVL.